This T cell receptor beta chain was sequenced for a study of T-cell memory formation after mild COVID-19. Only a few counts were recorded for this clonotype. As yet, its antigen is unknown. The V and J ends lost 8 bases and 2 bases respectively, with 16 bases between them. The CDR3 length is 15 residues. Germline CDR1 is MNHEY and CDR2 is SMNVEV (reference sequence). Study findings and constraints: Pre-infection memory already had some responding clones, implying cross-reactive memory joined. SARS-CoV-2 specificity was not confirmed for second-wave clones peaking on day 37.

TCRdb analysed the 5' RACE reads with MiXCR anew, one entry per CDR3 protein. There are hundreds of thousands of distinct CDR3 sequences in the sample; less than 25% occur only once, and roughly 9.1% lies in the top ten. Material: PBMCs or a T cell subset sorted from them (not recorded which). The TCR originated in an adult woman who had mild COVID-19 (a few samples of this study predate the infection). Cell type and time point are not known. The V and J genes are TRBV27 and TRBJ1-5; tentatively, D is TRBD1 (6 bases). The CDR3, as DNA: TGTGCCAGCCGATGGGCTGGGGGCGGCAATCAGCCCCAGCATTTT. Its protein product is CASRWAGGGNQPQHF.